The 12 T cell receptor beta chains in this list originate from one sample, sequenced in a study of T cells after yellow fever vaccination. TCRdb ran MiXCR on the 5' RACE reads and lists one entry per CDR3 protein. The sample contains a few hundred thousand distinct CDR3 sequences, roughly 6.2% of which appear only once. The sample in question was CD4+ T cells sorted from PBMCs, obtained on the day of the yellow fever booster vaccination. Receptors originate from a man aged 25 to 40 who received the YFV17D yellow fever vaccine.

The CDR3 DNA reads as TGTGCCAGCAGCTTAACCGTCAATCAGCCCCAGCATTTT. Protein sequence: CASSLTVNQPQHF. V gene TRBV7-2 combines with J gene TRBJ1-5; no clear D. Between the trimmed V and J ends, which lost 2 bases and 3 bases, there was a span of 5 bases. The CDR3 length is 13 residues. The germline V gene encodes CDR1 SGHTA and CDR2 FQGNSA.

This chain joins TRBV2 and TRBJ2-2; D uncertain. Germline values: CDR1 SNHLY, CDR2 FYNNEI. CDR3 length equals 13 residues. V was cut by 6 bases and J by 5 bases, with 10 bases left in between. The CDR3 sequence: CASRQSITGELFF. CDR3 in DNA: TGTGCCAGCAGACAGAGTATAACCGGGGAGCTGTTTTTT.

The chain employs TRBV7-2 and TRBJ2-1, with 14 bases lining up with TRBD2. CDR1 is SGHTA and CDR2 is FQGNSA in the germline V gene. This CDR3 has 17 residues. The junction had 8 bases not matched to a gene; V was cut back by 10 bases and J by 0 bases. The CDR3 sequence is CATATSGRVSSYNEQFF. CDR3 nucleotide sequence: TGTGCCACCGCGACTAGCGGGAGGGTCAGCTCCTACAATGAGCAGTTCTTC.

V usage is TRBV5-4 and J usage is TRBJ1-6; possible D gene TRBD1, 5 bases. V lost 7 bases, J lost 8 bases, and 13 bases lay in between. CDR1 SGHNT and CDR2 YYREEE come from the germline V gene (reference sequence). The CDR3 is 13 residues long. Written as DNA, the CDR3 is TGTGCCAGCGGGACTCGAGGGGATTCACCCCTCCACTTT. This sequence encodes CASGTRGDSPLHF.

This chain uses TRBV5-1 with TRBJ2-4; D gene ambiguous. The V end lost 4 bases, the J end lost 12 bases, and 17 bases lay between the germline ends. The germline CDR1 and CDR2 sequences are SGHRS and YFSETQ. CDR3 size: 13 residues. As DNA, the CDR3 is TGCGCCAGCAGCGCAACCATCCAGACATCTCAGTACTTC. This translates into CASSATIQTSQYF.

In this sample, this clonotype turned up many times. This sequence joins TRBV20-1 and TRBJ2-3; TRBD1 aligns across 8 bases. V dropped 6 bases and J dropped 1; count of bases not matched to a gene: 9. Germline V lookup: CDR1 DFQATT, CDR2 SNEGSKA (reference sequence). The CDR3 is made up of 15 amino acids. The chain's CDR3 is CSANSGGRGTDTQYF. DNA for the CDR3: TGCAGTGCAAACTCAGGGGGCAGAGGCACAGATACGCAGTATTTT.

The chain carries TRBV18 and TRBJ2-1; 12 nucleotides match TRBD2. Germline values: CDR1 KGHSH, CDR2 LQKENI. CDR3 size: 15 residues. The junction had 3 bases not matched to a gene; V was cut back by 0 bases and J by 9 bases. For the CDR3, the DNA is TGTGCCAGCTCACCACCACTAGCGGGAGGTCCTGAGCAGTTCTTC. The encoded protein is CASSPPLAGGPEQFF.

Worth noting for this clonotype: Since a much larger clone is just one base distant, this may be a read error. This rearrangement joins TRBV5-1 to TRBJ2-1; no definite D call. The length of the CDR3 is 13 residues. Germline V gives CDR1 SGHRS, CDR2 YFSETQ. V gave up 3 bases and J gave up 4 bases, with 8 bases separating them. Here the CDR3 DNA reads TGCGCCAGCAGCTCTAGTGGGTACAATGAGCAGTTCTTC. Protein sequence: CASSSSGYNEQFF. Full variable domain (outside the CDR3, taken from reference TRBV5-1 and TRBJ2-1): KAGVTQTPRYLIKTRGQQVTLSCSPISGHRSVSWYQQTPGQGLQFLFEYFSETQRNKGNFPGRFSGRQFSNSRSEMNVSTLELGDSALYLCASSSSGYNEQFFGPGTRLTVL.

This rearrangement joins TRBV5-1 to TRBJ1-1; the D is unclear. V lost 1 base, J lost 2 bases, and 12 bases lay in between. Germline V lookup: CDR1 SGHRS, CDR2 YFSETQ. CDR3 size: 15 residues. CDR3 sequence: CASSLPLPGNTEAFF. The CDR3 DNA is TGCGCCAGCAGCTTGCCCCTACCGGGTAACACTGAAGCTTTCTTT.

The DNA of the CDR3 is TGTGCCTGGAGTATGACTAGCGGTGCCTACGAGCAGTACTTC. Its protein is CAWSMTSGAYEQYF. The genes are TRBV30 and TRBJ2-7, with TRBD2 identical over 9 bases. V lost 2 bases to trimming and J lost 2 bases; unmatched junction nucleotides: 4. Germline V CDR1 and CDR2: GTSNPN, SVGIG (reference sequence). CDR3 length equals 14 residues.

This clonotype was detected many times. This rearrangement joins TRBV30 to TRBJ1-1; 7 nucleotides line up with TRBD1. With 3 bases clipped from V and 0 bases from J, the junction kept 7 bases outside the gene matches. This CDR3 region has 15 residues. CDR1 is GTSNPN, CDR2 SVGIG, per germline (reference sequence). The CDR3 spells CAWRWRDRLNTEAFF. Here the CDR3 DNA reads TGTGCCTGGAGGTGGAGGGACAGATTGAACACTGAAGCTTTCTTT.

The chain joins TRBV7-9 to TRBJ2-7; D might be TRBD1 (6 bases). This CDR3 is built from 11 residues. The V end lost 4 bases, the J end lost 7 bases, and 8 bases lay between the germline ends. Germline CDR1 and CDR2: SEHNR and FQNEAQ (reference sequence). In DNA, the CDR3 is TGTGCCAGCAGCTGGGACAATGAGCAGTACTTC. Its protein is CASSWDNEQYF.